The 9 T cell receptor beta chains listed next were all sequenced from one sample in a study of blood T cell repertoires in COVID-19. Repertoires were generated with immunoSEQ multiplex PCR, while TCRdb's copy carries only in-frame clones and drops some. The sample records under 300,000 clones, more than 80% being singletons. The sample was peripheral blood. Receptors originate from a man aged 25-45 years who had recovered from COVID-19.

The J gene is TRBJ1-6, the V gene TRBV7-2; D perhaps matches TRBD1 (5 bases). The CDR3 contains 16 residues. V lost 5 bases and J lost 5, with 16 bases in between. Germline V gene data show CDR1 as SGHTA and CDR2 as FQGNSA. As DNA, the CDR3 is TGTGCCAGCAGCGCTAGACCTGACAGAGATAATTCACCCCTCCACTTT. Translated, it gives CASSARPDRDNSPLHF. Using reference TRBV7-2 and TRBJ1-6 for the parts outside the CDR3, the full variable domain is GAGVSQSPSNKVTEKGKDVELRCDPISGHTALYWYRQSLGQGLEFLIYFQGNSAPDKSGLPSDRFSAERTGGSVSTLTIQRTQQEDSAVYLCASSARPDRDNSPLHFGNGTRLTVT.

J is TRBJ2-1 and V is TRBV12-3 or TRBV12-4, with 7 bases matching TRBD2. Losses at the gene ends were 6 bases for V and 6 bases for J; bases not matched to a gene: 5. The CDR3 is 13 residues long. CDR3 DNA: TGTGCCAGCAGGAAACTAGCGTTCAATGAGCAGTTCTTC. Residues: CASRKLAFNEQFF.

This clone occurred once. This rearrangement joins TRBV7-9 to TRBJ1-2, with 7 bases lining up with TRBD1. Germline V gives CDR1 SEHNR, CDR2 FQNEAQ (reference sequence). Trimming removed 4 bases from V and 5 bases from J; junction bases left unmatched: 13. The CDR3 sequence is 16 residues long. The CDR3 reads CASSSVNQGDLYGYTF. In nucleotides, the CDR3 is TGTGCCAGCAGCTCCGTAAATCAGGGGGACCTATATGGCTACACCTTC.

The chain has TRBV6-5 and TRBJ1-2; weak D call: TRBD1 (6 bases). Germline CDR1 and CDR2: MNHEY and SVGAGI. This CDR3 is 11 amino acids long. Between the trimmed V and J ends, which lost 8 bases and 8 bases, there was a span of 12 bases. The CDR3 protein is CASLHREGYTF. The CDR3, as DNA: TGTGCCAGCCTCCACAGGGAGGGCTACACCTTC.

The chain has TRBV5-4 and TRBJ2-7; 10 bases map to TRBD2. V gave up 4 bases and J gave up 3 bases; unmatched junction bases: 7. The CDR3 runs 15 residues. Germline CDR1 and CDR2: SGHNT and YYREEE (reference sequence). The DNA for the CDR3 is TGTGCCAGCAGCCACGGGACTAGCGCCTACTACGAGCAGTACTTC. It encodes CASSHGTSAYYEQYF.

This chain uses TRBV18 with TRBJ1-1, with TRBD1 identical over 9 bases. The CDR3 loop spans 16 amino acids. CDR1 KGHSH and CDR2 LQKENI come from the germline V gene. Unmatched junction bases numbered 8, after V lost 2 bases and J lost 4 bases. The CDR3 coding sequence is TGTGCCAGCTCACCATCTAGGGGACAGGGAAGCACTGAAGCTTTCTTT. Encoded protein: CASSPSRGQGSTEAFF.

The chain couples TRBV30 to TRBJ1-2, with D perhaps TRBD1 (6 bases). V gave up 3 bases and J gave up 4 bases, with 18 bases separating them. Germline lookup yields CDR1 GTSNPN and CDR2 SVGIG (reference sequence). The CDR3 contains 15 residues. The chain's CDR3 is CAWSRRQQGVYGYTF. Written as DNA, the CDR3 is TGTGCCTGGAGCCGGAGGCAACAGGGAGTCTATGGCTACACCTTC.

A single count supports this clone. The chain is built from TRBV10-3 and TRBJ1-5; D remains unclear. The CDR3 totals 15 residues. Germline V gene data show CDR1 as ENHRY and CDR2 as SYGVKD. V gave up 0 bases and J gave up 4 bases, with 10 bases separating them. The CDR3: CAISESGRENQPQHF. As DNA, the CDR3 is TGTGCCATCAGTGAGTCAGGGAGGGAAAATCAGCCCCAGCATTTT.

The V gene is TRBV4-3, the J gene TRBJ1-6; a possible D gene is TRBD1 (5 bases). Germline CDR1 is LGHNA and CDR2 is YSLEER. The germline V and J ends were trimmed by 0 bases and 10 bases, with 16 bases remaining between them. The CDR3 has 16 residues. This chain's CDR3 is CASSQDGGGGRSPLHF. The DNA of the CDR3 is TGCGCCAGCAGCCAAGACGGGGGGGGAGGAAGGTCACCCCTCCACTTT.